These T cell receptor beta chains were read from a single sample in a study of cytomegalovirus exposure and HLA in healthy donors. The table came from immunoSEQ multiplex PCR; TCRdb's copy has only in-frame clones and leaves some out. The sample lists about 100,000 clones, 84% occurring once. Sequencing input: PBMCs. Receptor source: a woman aged 18-35 years in good health and CMV-seronegative. The CDR3 runs from the conserved cysteine through the conserved F or W. A D gene is named only where the DNA matches it firmly. A row's size may be missing; if present it is once, few, many or a size class.

clone_size: .
v_call: TRBV28
d_call: TRBD1
j_call: TRBJ2-2
cdr3_aa: CASSFVDREAGELFF
cdr3_nt: TGTGCCAGCAGTTTCGTGGACAGGGAAGCCGGGGAGCTGTTTTTT

clone_size: .
v_call: TRBV6-1
d_call: .
j_call: TRBJ2-4
cdr3_aa: CASSEGIFADIQYF
cdr3_nt: TGTGCCAGCAGTGAAGGGATTTTTGCGGACATTCAGTACTTC

clone_size: .
v_call: TRBV28
d_call: .
j_call: TRBJ1-4
cdr3_aa: CASSLARGLTNEKLFF
cdr3_nt: TGTGCCAGCAGTTTAGCGAGGGGACTTACTAATGAAAAACTGTTTTTT

clone_size: .
v_call: TRBV7-6
d_call: .
j_call: TRBJ2-7
cdr3_aa: CASSLAQGSGQYF
cdr3_nt: TGTGCCAGCAGCTTAGCCCAGGGATCAGGGCAGTACTTC

clone_size: .
v_call: TRBV7-9
d_call: .
j_call: TRBJ2-1
cdr3_aa: CASSLGANEQFF
cdr3_nt: TGTGCCAGCAGCTTAGGGGCCAATGAGCAGTTCTTC

clone_size: .
v_call: TRBV5-4
d_call: TRBD2
j_call: TRBJ2-7
cdr3_aa: CASSLAGTGTSGYEQYF
cdr3_nt: TGTGCCAGCAGCTTGGCGGGGACAGGGACTAGCGGTTACGAGCAGTACTTC

clone_size: .
v_call: TRBV28
d_call: TRBD1
j_call: TRBJ1-5
cdr3_aa: CAVQGDSNQPQHF
cdr3_nt: TGTGCCGTACAGGGGGATAGCAATCAGCCCCAGCATTTT

clone_size: .
v_call: TRBV5-6
d_call: .
j_call: TRBJ1-2
cdr3_aa: CASSPFRGTALGYTF
cdr3_nt: TGTGCCAGCAGCCCCTTTCGGGGGACCGCGCTTGGCTACACCTTC

clone_size: few
v_call: TRBV18
d_call: TRBD1
j_call: TRBJ1-2
cdr3_aa: CASSHPGQGADYGYTF
cdr3_nt: TGTGCCAGCTCTCATCCGGGACAGGGAGCGGACTATGGCTACACCTTC

clone_size: .
v_call: TRBV11-3
d_call: TRBD2
j_call: TRBJ2-3
cdr3_aa: CASSLDNLAGGGDTQYF
cdr3_nt: TGTGCCAGCAGCTTAGATAATCTAGCGGGAGGAGGAGATACGCAGTATTTT

clone_size: .
v_call: TRBV9
d_call: TRBD2
j_call: TRBJ2-2
cdr3_aa: CASSGLGASGNTGELFF
cdr3_nt: TGTGCCAGCAGCGGCCTAGGGGCTAGCGGGAACACCGGGGAGCTGTTTTTT

clone_size: .
v_call: TRBV6-1
d_call: .
j_call: TRBJ2-7
cdr3_aa: CASSEAGGKGSYEQYF
cdr3_nt: TGTGCCAGCAGTGAAGCTGGCGGGAAGGGATCCTACGAGCAGTACTTC

clone_size: .
v_call: TRBV7-2
d_call: .
j_call: TRBJ1-2
cdr3_aa: CASSSWPNYGYTF
cdr3_nt: TGTGCCAGCAGCTCTTGGCCTAACTATGGCTACACCTTC

clone_size: .
v_call: TRBV7-9
d_call: .
j_call: TRBJ2-1
cdr3_aa: CASSLLAGTYNEQFF
cdr3_nt: TGTGCCAGCAGCTTACTTGCGGGGACCTACAATGAGCAGTTCTTC

clone_size: .
v_call: TRBV6-6
d_call: TRBD1
j_call: TRBJ1-2
cdr3_aa: CASSYYAGQSNYGYTF
cdr3_nt: TGTGCCAGCAGTTACTACGCGGGACAGTCTAACTATGGCTACACCTTC

clone_size: .
v_call: TRBV20-1
d_call: .
j_call: TRBJ2-5
cdr3_aa: CSAVSQETQYF
cdr3_nt: TGCAGTGCGGTCAGCCAAGAGACCCAGTACTTC

clone_size: .
v_call: TRBV6-1
d_call: .
j_call: TRBJ2-1
cdr3_aa: CASKQPALWEQFF
cdr3_nt: TGTGCCAGCAAACAGCCCGCCCTTTGGGAGCAGTTCTTC

clone_size: few
v_call: TRBV6-1
d_call: .
j_call: TRBJ2-6
cdr3_aa: CASSEEGSGANVLTF
cdr3_nt: TGTGCCAGCAGTGAAGAGGGGTCTGGGGCCAACGTCCTGACTTTC

clone_size: .
v_call: TRBV19
d_call: TRBD1
j_call: TRBJ2-5
cdr3_aa: CASSIKGQGKETQYF
cdr3_nt: TGTGCCAGTAGTATCAAAGGACAGGGGAAAGAGACCCAGTACTTC

clone_size: .
v_call: TRBV4-1
d_call: .
j_call: TRBJ1-3
cdr3_aa: CASSPLMVPGAGNTIYF
cdr3_nt: TGCGCCAGCAGCCCCCTGATGGTACCGGGGGCTGGAAACACCATATATTTT

clone_size: .
v_call: TRBV6-5
d_call: .
j_call: TRBJ2-7
cdr3_aa: CASSAKSLAGYEQYF
cdr3_nt: TGTGCCAGCAGTGCCAAGAGTCTTGCGGGCTACGAGCAGTACTTC

clone_size: .
v_call: TRBV5-5
d_call: TRBD2
j_call: TRBJ2-7
cdr3_aa: CASSQTSGGLYEQYF
cdr3_nt: TGTGCCAGCAGCCAGACTAGCGGGGGGCTCTACGAGCAGTACTTC

clone_size: .
v_call: TRBV11-2
d_call: .
j_call: TRBJ2-3
cdr3_aa: CASSLARGITDTQYF
cdr3_nt: TGTGCCAGCAGCTTAGCTCGCGGGATCACAGATACGCAGTATTTT

clone_size: few
v_call: TRBV28
d_call: TRBD1
j_call: TRBJ1-4
cdr3_aa: CASRSTGRNEKLFF
cdr3_nt: TGTGCCAGCAGGTCGACAGGGCGGAATGAAAAACTGTTTTTT

clone_size: .
v_call: TRBV11-2
d_call: TRBD2
j_call: TRBJ2-3
cdr3_aa: CASSAPGGGSSTDTQYF
cdr3_nt: TGTGCCAGCAGCGCTCCAGGCGGGGGGTCTAGCACAGATACGCAGTATTTT

clone_size: .
v_call: TRBV28
d_call: .
j_call: TRBJ1-2
cdr3_aa: CASTIQGSLYGYTF
cdr3_nt: TGTGCCAGCACCATTCAGGGGAGTCTCTATGGCTACACCTTC

clone_size: few
v_call: TRBV4-3
d_call: TRBD2
j_call: TRBJ2-5
cdr3_aa: CASSYGTPGLAGQETQYF
cdr3_nt: TGCGCCAGCAGCTACGGTACGCCGGGACTAGCGGGGCAAGAGACCCAGTACTTC

clone_size: .
v_call: TRBV6-5
d_call: TRBD1
j_call: TRBJ2-5
cdr3_aa: CASSDTGGQETQYF
cdr3_nt: TGTGCCAGCAGTGACACAGGGGGACAAGAGACCCAGTACTTC

clone_size: .
v_call: TRBV5-1
d_call: .
j_call: TRBJ2-5
cdr3_aa: CASSLTAGALQETQYF
cdr3_nt: TGCGCCAGCAGCTTGACGGCGGGGGCGCTACAAGAGACCCAGTACTTC

clone_size: .
v_call: TRBV2
d_call: .
j_call: TRBJ1-2
cdr3_aa: CASSVGGAGYYGYTF
cdr3_nt: TGTGCCAGCAGTGTTGGGGGGGCTGGATACTATGGCTACACCTTC

clone_size: .
v_call: TRBV5-1
d_call: .
j_call: TRBJ1-3
cdr3_aa: CASSPSVEGSGNTIYF
cdr3_nt: TGCGCCAGCAGCCCCTCTGTCGAGGGCTCTGGAAACACCATATATTTT

clone_size: .
v_call: TRBV23-1
d_call: TRBD1
j_call: TRBJ1-3
cdr3_aa: CASSQYRTGVVGNTIYF
cdr3_nt: TGCGCCAGCAGTCAATATAGGACAGGGGTGGTAGGAAACACCATATATTTT

clone_size: .
v_call: TRBV7-9
d_call: TRBD2
j_call: TRBJ2-7
cdr3_aa: CAVASGLAGVGEQYF
cdr3_nt: TGTGCCGTCGCCTCGGGACTAGCGGGAGTCGGCGAGCAGTACTTC